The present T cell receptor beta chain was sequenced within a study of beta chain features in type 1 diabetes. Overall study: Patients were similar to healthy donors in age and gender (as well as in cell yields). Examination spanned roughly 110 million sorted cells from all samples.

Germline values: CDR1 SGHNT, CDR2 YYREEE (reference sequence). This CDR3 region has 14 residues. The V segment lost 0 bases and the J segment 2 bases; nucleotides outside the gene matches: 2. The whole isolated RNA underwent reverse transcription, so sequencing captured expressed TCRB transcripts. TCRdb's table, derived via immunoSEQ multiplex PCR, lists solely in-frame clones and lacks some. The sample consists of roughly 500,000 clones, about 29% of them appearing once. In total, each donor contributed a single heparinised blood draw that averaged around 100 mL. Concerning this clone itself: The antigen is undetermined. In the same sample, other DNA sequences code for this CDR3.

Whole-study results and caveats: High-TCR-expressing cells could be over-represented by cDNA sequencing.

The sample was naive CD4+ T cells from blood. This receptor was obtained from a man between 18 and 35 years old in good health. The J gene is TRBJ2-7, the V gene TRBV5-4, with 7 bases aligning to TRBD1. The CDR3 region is CASSLVDRAYEQYF. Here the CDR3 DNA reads TGTGCCAGCAGCTTGGTCGACAGGGCCTACGAGCAGTACTTC.